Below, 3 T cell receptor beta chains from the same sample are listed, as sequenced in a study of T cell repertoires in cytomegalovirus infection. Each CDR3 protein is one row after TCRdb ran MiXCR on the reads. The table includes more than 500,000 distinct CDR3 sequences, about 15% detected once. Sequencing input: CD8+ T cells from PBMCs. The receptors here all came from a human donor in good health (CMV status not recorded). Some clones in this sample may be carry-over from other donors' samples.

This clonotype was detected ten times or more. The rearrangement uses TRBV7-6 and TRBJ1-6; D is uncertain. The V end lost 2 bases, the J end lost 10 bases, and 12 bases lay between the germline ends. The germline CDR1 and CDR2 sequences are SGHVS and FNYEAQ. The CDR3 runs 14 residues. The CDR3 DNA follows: TGTGCCAGCAGCTTATATGGAAGCGGATCACCCCTCCACTTT. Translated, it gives CASSLYGSGSPLHF.

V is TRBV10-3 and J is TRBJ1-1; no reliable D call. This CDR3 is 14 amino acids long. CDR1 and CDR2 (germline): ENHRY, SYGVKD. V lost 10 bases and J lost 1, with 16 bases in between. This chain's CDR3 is CATAGGNRNTEAFF. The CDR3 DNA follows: TGTGCCACCGCAGGCGGGAACCGGAACACTGAAGCTTTCTTT.

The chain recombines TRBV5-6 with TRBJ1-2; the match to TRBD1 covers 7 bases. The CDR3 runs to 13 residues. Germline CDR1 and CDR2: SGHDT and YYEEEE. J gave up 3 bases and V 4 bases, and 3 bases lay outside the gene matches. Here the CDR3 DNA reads TGTGCCAGCAGCCGAGGGACAGACTATGGCTACACCTTC. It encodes CASSRGTDYGYTF.